The entry below describes one T cell receptor beta chain. Sample treatment: oral pan-JAK inhibitor, 5-10 mg twice daily. These data originate in a study of CD8+ T cells in alopecia areata. The authors extracted RNA and reverse transcribed it into cDNA as the sequencing template. Using immunoSEQ multiplex PCR, the repertoire was profiled, and TCRdb retains in-frame clones only, with some absent. Of 180,000 or so clones listed, roughly 60% are singletons. CDR1 and CDR2 (germline): LNHDA, SQIVND (reference sequence). V gave up 4 bases and J gave up 0 bases, with 10 bases separating them. The CDR3 has 14 amino acids.

This material consisted of CD4+ T cells sorted from blood, taken between weeks 55 and 65, from a patient treated with tofacitinib. The rearrangement uses TRBV19 and TRBJ2-7; D remains unclear. The receptor was derived from a human donor with alopecia areata. The CDR3 DNA reads TGTGCCAGTAGTAAGTCACAGAGCTCCTACGAGCAGTACTTC. Encoded protein: CASSKSQSSYEQYF. Looking up the rest from reference TRBV19 and TRBJ2-7 gives the full variable domain: DGGITQSPKYLFRKEGQNVTLSCEQNLNHDAMYWYRQDPGQGLRLIYYSQIVNDFQKGDIAEGYSVSREKKESFPLTVTSAQKNPTAFYLCASSKSQSSYEQYFGPGTRLTVT.